The source of this T cell receptor (beta chain) is a study of shared clonotypes between healthy human individuals. Notes on the study in general: Only blood underwent sampling, and tissue repertoires likely differ.

As regards this clone: Antigen unknown.

Free of recent acute infections or vaccinations, the donors were healthy HIV-negative adults. Trimming pared 6 bases from V and 3 bases from J, leaving 9 bases between. The V gene's germline CDR1 is SNHLY and CDR2 FYNNEI. This CDR3 comprises 12 residues. Assay: immunoSEQ multiplex PCR; the TCRdb copy retains only in-frame clones and omits some. Of around 980,000 clones listed, about 84% were seen once; the top ten hold 0.55% to 0.7%. The sample was memory CD4+ T cells from PBMCs. Subset: CD45RA-negative fraction. This TCR was recovered from a man younger than 30 in good health. Some clones in this sample may be carry-over from other donors' samples. J is TRBJ2-7 and V is TRBV2; TRBD1 is a possible D gene (5 bases). The DNA of the CDR3 is TGTGCCAGCAGAAAGGACAACTACGAGCAGTACTTC. It codes for CASRKDNYEQYF.